This TCR beta chain was found in a study of blood T cell repertoires in COVID-19. Study information: The samples span acute and convalescent COVID-19 from the United States, Italy and Spain.

V gave up 6 bases and J gave up 0 bases; unmatched junction bases: 6. Germline CDR1 and CDR2: SQVTM and ANQGSEA. This CDR3 is built from 15 residues. The protocol was immunoSEQ multiplex PCR, while the TCRdb copy is restricted to in-frame clones and leaves out a portion. The data hold about 140,000 clones, with roughly 80% observed a single time. The sample comprised peripheral blood. This rearrangement joins TRBV29-1 to TRBJ1-3; TRBD1 matches 9 bases. The origin of this receptor is a woman between 45 and 65 years old with active or convalescent COVID-19. The CDR3 bases are TGCAGCGTGGGACAGGGACGGAGCTCTGGAAACACCATATATTTT. Protein sequence: CSVGQGRSSGNTIYF.